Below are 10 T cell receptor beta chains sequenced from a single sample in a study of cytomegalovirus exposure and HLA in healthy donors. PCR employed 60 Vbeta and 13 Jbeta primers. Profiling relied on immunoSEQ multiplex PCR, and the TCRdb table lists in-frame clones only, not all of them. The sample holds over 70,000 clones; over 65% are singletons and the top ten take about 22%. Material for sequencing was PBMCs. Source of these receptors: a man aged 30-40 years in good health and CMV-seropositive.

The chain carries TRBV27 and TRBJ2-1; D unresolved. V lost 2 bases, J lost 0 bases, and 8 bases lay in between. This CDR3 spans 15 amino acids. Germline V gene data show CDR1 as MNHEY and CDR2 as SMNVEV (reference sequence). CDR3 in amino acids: CASSLTLSSYNEQFF. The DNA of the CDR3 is TGTGCCAGCAGTTTAACCCTGAGCTCCTACAATGAGCAGTTCTTC.

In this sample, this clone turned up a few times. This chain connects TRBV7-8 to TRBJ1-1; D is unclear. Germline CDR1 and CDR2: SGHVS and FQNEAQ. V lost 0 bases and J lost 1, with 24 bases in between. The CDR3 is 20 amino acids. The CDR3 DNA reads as TGTGCCAGCAGCTTAGCGCGTGTAGACGGACTTGCCCTCGGGAACACTGAAGCTTTCTTT. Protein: CASSLARVDGLALGNTEAFF.

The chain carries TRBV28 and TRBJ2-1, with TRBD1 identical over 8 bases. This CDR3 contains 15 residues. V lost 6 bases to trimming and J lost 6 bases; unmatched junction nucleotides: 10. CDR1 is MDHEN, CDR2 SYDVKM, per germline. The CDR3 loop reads CASRAQDREVNEQFF. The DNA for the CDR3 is TGTGCCAGCAGAGCCCAGGACAGGGAGGTCAATGAGCAGTTCTTC.

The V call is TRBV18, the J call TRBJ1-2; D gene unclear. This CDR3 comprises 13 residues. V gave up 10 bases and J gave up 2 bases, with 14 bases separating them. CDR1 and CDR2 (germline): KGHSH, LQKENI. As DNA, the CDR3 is TGTGCCATGGTGGGGAGGCTCAACTATGGCTACACCTTC. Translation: CAMVGRLNYGYTF.

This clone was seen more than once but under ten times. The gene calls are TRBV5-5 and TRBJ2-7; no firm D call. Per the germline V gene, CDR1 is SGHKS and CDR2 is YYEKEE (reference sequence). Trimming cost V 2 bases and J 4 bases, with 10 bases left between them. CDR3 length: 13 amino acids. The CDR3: CASSLLTEYEQYF. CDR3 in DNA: TGTGCCAGCAGCTTACTCACAGAGTACGAGCAGTACTTC. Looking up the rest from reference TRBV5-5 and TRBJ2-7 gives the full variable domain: DAGVTQSPTHLIKTRGQQVTLRCSPISGHKSVSWYQQVLGQGPQFIFQYYEKEERGRGNFPDRFSARQFPNYSSELNVNALLLGDSALYLCASSLLTEYEQYFGPGTRLTVT.

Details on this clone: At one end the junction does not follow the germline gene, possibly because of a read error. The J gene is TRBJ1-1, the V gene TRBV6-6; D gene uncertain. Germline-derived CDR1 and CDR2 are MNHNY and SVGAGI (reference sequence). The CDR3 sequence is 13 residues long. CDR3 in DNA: TGTGCCAGCACCCGGGGTTTGAACCCTGAAGCTTTCTTT. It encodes CASTRGLNPEAFF.

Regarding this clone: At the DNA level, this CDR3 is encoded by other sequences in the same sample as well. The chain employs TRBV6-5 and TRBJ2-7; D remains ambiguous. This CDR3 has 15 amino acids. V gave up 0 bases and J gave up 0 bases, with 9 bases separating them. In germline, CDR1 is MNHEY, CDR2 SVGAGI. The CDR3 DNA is TGTGCCAGCAGTTACTCGGGCACGTACTCCTACGAGCAGTACTTC. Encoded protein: CASSYSGTYSYEQYF.

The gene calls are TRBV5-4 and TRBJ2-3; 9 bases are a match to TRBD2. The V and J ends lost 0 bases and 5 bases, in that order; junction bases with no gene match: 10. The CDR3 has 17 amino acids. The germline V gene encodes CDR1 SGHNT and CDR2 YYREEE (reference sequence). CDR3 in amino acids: CASSLEGGGALGDTQYF. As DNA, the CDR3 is TGTGCCAGCAGCTTGGAGGGCGGGGGGGCGTTGGGAGATACGCAGTATTTT.

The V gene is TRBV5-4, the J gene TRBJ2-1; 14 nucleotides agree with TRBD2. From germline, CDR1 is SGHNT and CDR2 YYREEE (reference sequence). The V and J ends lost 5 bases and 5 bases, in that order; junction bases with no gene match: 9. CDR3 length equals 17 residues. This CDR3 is CASSRLAGGKYNNEQFF. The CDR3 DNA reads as TGTGCCAGCAGTCGACTAGCGGGGGGGAAGTACAACAATGAGCAGTTCTTC.

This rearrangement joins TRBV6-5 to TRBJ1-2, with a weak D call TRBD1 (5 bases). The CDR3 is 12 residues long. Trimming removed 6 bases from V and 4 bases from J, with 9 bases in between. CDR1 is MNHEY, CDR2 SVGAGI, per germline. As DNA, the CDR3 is TGTGCCAGCAGAGACAGCATCTATGGCTACACCTTC. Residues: CASRDSIYGYTF.